Below, one T cell receptor (beta chain) is given with its context. Its antigen specificity is not known. No clone much larger than this one lies a single base away; base qualities are absent. The CDR3 starts with the cysteine, ends with the phenylalanine, and has 12 residues. The sequence is cut down to CDR3 DNA, 36 bases in frame from base 1. According to the germline V gene, CDR1 reads SGHTA and CDR2 reads FQGNSA. V loses 4 bases of germline sequence and J loses 5 bases, and the interval between the two ends is 8 bases. This specimen comes from a study of cytomegalovirus exposure and HLA in healthy donors (dated by TCRdb to 2016 to 2017). Some background on the complete study: An earlier analysis of some 620 of the donors reported over 250 Gb of sequence data and 117 million unique TCR beta sequences obtained from about 200 million T cells. Around 330 gigabases of sequencing data and around 80 million unique TCR sequences made up an early release that covered several hundred HLA-typed donors. Of the 350 to 450 genotyped donors, about 80% fell in the genetic ancestry cluster associated with self-reported Caucasian donors. The study aimed to test whether cataloging public T cell receptors could reveal signatures of past pathogen exposure. Using immunosequencing, the study profiled T cell repertoires from about 610 subjects and related those repertoires to cytomegalovirus serostatus. A separate validation cohort of 100 to 150 different subjects was used in addition to the 666-subject first cohort. The study combined high-throughput TCR immunosequencing, statistical association of individual TCRs with disease status, and machine learning to predict cytomegalovirus infection status. To study patterns of TCR occurrence, a later analysis re-analyzed previously published TCR beta repertoires from 550 to 800 donors and added high-resolution HLA genotyping. In the later analysis, no new phenotypic data were used to find candidate immune exposures; instead, reliance was placed on TCR beta sequences and their occurrence across donors. An earlier analysis of roughly 600 of the donors used high-throughput TCR beta sequencing to judge whether each TCR beta V gene segment behaved as functional or pseudogenic. Donor age, sex, ethnicity and CMV serostatus were compiled together with the repertoire data. In a later genetic analysis, genome-wide SNP genotypes for about 55% of the roughly 670 donors were used, and that subset was treated as a discovery cohort. Every discovery cohort repertoire had been produced on one sequencing platform. HLA typing covered class I and class II loci at four-digit resolution. Typing coverage differed by locus: A, B, C, DRB1 and DQB1 were typed in roughly 620-640 donors, DQA1 in approximately 520, DPA1 in around 580, and DPB1 in around 490. A handful of DR-DQ haplotypes were handled as single units for association and clustering because linkage in the cohort was strong. Across about 380 genotyped donors of the cohort, an average of about 250,000 unique TCR beta nucleotide sequences per donor were sequenced, and roughly 18% of those sequences were non-productive.

The library was generated by the immunoSEQ multiplex PCR assay. A mixture of 60 forward primers for TCR Vbeta segments and 13 reverse primers for TCR Jbeta segments was used in the multiplex PCR. Amplification of the CDR3 region of rearranged TCR beta genes was performed with a multiplex PCR assay on genomic DNA. The Illumina HiSeq System was used to sequence the amplified TCR beta libraries as 87-base-pair reads. Per the authors' processing: A later analysis counted some 74 million unique TCR beta chains across the 666 repertoires, and about 10 million of these chains were shared by at least two donors. Raw reads were error-corrected and collapsed into unique sequences by a nearest-neighbor algorithm in which closely related sequences were merged to remove PCR and sequencing errors. V, D and J gene segments were assigned by aligning CDR3 sequences to IMGT reference sequences. Each retained sequence needed at least a six-nucleotide match to both a V gene segment and a J gene segment. Rearrangements were classified as productive when the CDR3 lacked stop codons and remained in frame with V and J, and all other rearrangements were classified as non-productive. Following IMGT convention, CDR3 was defined as the stretch from the second conserved V-encoded cysteine to the conserved J-encoded phenylalanine. The earlier analysis of about 500 of the donors excluded sequences that lacked an unambiguous match to a single V gene segment. In an earlier analysis of a few hundred of the donors, V segments were called functional above 56.7% productive rearrangements and were called segregating when the between-donor standard deviation exceeded 5%. A statistical classification framework was built for diagnosing cytomegalovirus status from the catalog of TCR beta chain sequences. V and J gene assignment, in a later analysis, came from comparing TCR nucleotide sequences with IMGT/GENE-DB human TR gene sequences. The TCRdist pipeline was used in a later analysis to assign CDR3 sequences and most-parsimonious VDJ recombination scenarios. In a later analysis, each TCR beta chain was defined by its CDR3 amino acid sequence together with its V-gene family, and reads without a unique V-gene family were excluded. To address suspected cross-contamination and a sequencing artifact, a later analysis removed a few hundred highly shared, low-generation-probability nucleotide sequences. A later analysis calculated a clonal expansion index for each public chain from normalized within-repertoire ranks of inferred template counts. A later analysis computed generation probabilities with a VDJ recombination model fitted to out-of-frame rearrangements, and checked the results against IGoR. In a later analysis, hypergeometric tests were used to score TCR-TCR, TCR-HLA and TCR-CMV co-occurrence, with a repertoire-size bias correction applied to TCR pairs. A later analysis estimated false discovery rates by permuting HLA or CMV assignments 20 times. A later analysis grouped co-occurring TCRs with DBSCAN, adding TCRdist sequence similarity when clustering within HLA-allele-positive subsets. For co-occurrence clustering, repertoires with fewer than 30,000 or more than 120,000 public chains were excluded, along with a handful of repertoires with anomalous nucleotide sharing. This immuneACCESS table, as held by TCRdb, lists in-frame sequences with V and J called but not all clones. Of the missing ones, under half trace to an unresolved V gene in checked studies; the others have no known cause. V and J calls and clone size follow that table, whereas D and trimming were derived from the DNA. The sample yields over 75,000 clones; about three quarters were counted once. The top ten clones comprise 5.5% to 7.5% of the sample.

The investigation overall reported the following: Most TCR sequences were seen in very few donors, while some public TCRs were found in many individuals. In a later genetic analysis, a missense DCLRE1C variant was associated with V-gene and J-gene trimming of TCR beta chains, and the association was replicated in an independent cohort. Compared with equally common non-associated chains, HLA-associated TCR beta chains in a later analysis were more clonally expanded and had lower generation probabilities. Strong co-occurrence of HLA alleles, especially DR and DQ, made assigning TCR associations to individual alleles difficult. Fewer than 20 rarely observed V segments, including chromosome 9 orphons, were excluded from the earlier analysis of just under 600 of the donors because counts were too low. A further reported finding was that TCR beta sequences accurately predicted the HLA-A and HLA-B alleles for most subjects in the first cohort. According to a later analysis, parvovirus B19, influenza, CMV and Epstein-Barr virus appeared linked to several top co-occurrence clusters. Cytomegalovirus status was reported to be diagnosed by the classifier with high specificity and sensitivity in both the original and validation cohorts. The 87-base-pair reads could not distinguish some IMGT-functional V segments, including TRBV6-2 and TRBV6-3, so those segments were excluded. The study listed 150 to 200 TCR beta chains as associated with cytomegalovirus. A later analysis found that TCR association rates varied across HLA loci, with DRB1 alleles showing the most associated TCRs and HLA-C alleles the fewest. A later genetic analysis reported fewer N-insertions in productive TCRs among donors in an Asian-associated ancestry cluster than the roughly 620-donor mean. Because HLA typing was unavailable for some donors at each locus, only the typed subset was used in association tests. The only immune exposure information available for the cohort was CMV serostatus. In an earlier analysis of some 540 of the donors, most TCR beta V segments appeared in productive rearrangements about 87% or about 30% of the time, broadly matching IMGT annotations. A few of the identified cytomegalovirus-associated TCR beta chains were confirmed in vitro to be specific for cytomegalovirus antigens. Most CMV-associated TCR beta chains appeared to be HLA-restricted in a later analysis, and the HLA associations seemed to be driven largely by CMV exposure. Linkage disequilibrium might explain the correlated functional status among segregating V segments, but an unknown experimental factor could not be ruled out. A group of highly shared sequence variants was considered likely to be a technical artifact of the sequencing pipeline. A later analysis associated about 17,000 TCR beta sequences with specific HLA alleles at a false discovery rate of 0.05. Sequencing depth was assumed to be roughly uniform across donors in the presence/absence analyses, though that assumption may not hold. Only TCR beta chains were sequenced in this cohort, and the absence of alpha or paired-chain data limited detectable features. The authors suggested that the approach could potentially be generalized to other disease states and immunological phenotypes.

The cohort consisted of 600 to 700 healthy bone marrow donors. At the time of sampling, every cohort member was nominally healthy, though immune exposures that went unrecorded were likely present. The donor tested CMV seronegative and was one of the 352 seronegative cohort members. A peripheral blood sample was collected from each donor, and TCR beta sequencing was performed on peripheral blood mononuclear cells. Genomic DNA extraction from the blood cell samples was performed with the Qiagen DNeasy Blood Extraction Kit. The sequence is built from TRBV7-2 and TRBJ1-1; the D gene identity is not certain. The sample was PBMCs. The clonotype originates from a female donor in good health and CMV-seronegative. DNA sequence: TGTGCCAGCAGCTCCTCGGGGACTGAAGCTTTCTTT. Translated, it gives CASSSSGTEAFF.